This entry lists 7 T cell receptor beta chains sequenced from one sample in a study of blood T cell repertoires in COVID-19. The assay was immunoSEQ multiplex PCR, and TCRdb's table has in-frame clones only and misses some. Of about 210,000 clones in the sample, around 80% were seen once. Source material: peripheral blood. The receptors shown here come from a woman older than 75 with COVID-19, enrolled during active disease.

CDR3 DNA sequence: TGTGCCAGCAGCTTGGACAGTAGTTACTATGGCTACACCTTC. As protein: CASSLDSSYYGYTF. The chain uses TRBV5-4 and TRBJ1-2; no definite D call. CDR1 and CDR2 from the germline V gene are SGHNT and YYREEE (reference sequence). The CDR3 consists of 14 residues. The V end was cut by 0 bases, the J end by 3 bases, with 9 bases between. The entire variable domain, with the rest obtained from reference TRBV5-4 and TRBJ1-2, is as follows: ETGVTQSPTHLIKTRGQQVTLRCSSQSGHNTVSWYQQALGQGPQFIFQYYREEENGRGNFPPRFSGLQFPNYSSELNVNALELDDSALYLCASSLDSSYYGYTFGSGTRLTVV.

The V gene is TRBV6-5, the J gene TRBJ2-3; D unclear. Germline lookup yields CDR1 MNHEY and CDR2 SVGAGI. The CDR3 has 15 amino acids. The V and J ends lost 3 bases and 2 bases respectively, with 12 bases between them. CDR3 in DNA: TGTGCCAGCAGTTATTCGACTGGATACACAGATACGCAGTATTTT. Protein: CASSYSTGYTDTQYF.

The chain has TRBV7-2 and TRBJ1-1; 8 bases match TRBD1. V shed 3 bases and J 11 bases; nucleotides not matched to a gene: 14. The CDR3 extends over 15 amino acids. CDR1 is SGHTA and CDR2 is FQGNSA in the germline V gene. CDR3 protein: CASSFFSGQGATAFF. The DNA for the CDR3 is TGTGCCAGCAGCTTCTTCTCGGGGCAGGGGGCGACGGCTTTCTTT.

The V call is TRBV6-5, the J call TRBJ2-5, with 7 bases fitting TRBD2. J lost 5 bases, V lost 8 bases, and 11 bases had no gene match. CDR1 and CDR2 from the germline V gene are MNHEY and SVGAGI. The CDR3 loop spans 14 amino acids. CDR3 sequence: CASRTSMGGETQYF. The CDR3 bases are TGTGCCAGCCGAACCTCTATGGGGGGGGAGACCCAGTACTTC.

This clone was observed a few times. The rearrangement uses TRBV6-4 and TRBJ1-2; 7 nucleotides align to TRBD1. The trim removed 10 bases at V and 7 bases at J, leaving 21 bases unmatched. This CDR3 comprises 16 residues. Germline V gene lookup returns CDR1 MRHNA and CDR2 SNTAGT. CDR3 residues: CAIHPPGQFSGGGYTF. In nucleotides, the CDR3 is TGTGCCATTCACCCACCGGGACAGTTCTCAGGGGGTGGCTACACCTTC.

This clone was detected a few times. This chain links TRBV9 with TRBJ1-1, with TRBD1 as a possible D gene (5 bases). The germline gives CDR1 SGDLS, CDR2 YYNGEE. The CDR3 is made up of 13 amino acids. The V end lost 4 bases, the J end lost 3 bases, and 10 bases lay between the germline ends. The CDR3 protein is CASSLGPDTEAFF. CDR3 DNA: TGTGCCAGCAGCCTGGGGCCCGACACTGAAGCTTTCTTT.

V and J are TRBV15 and TRBJ1-4, with 7 bases aligning to TRBD1. The CDR3 runs 14 residues. Trimming cost V 6 bases and J 8 bases; bases outside gene matches: 9. Germline V gives CDR1 LNHNV, CDR2 YYDKDF (reference sequence). The CDR3 bases are TGTGCCACCAGTTCCGACAGGGTGGGCGAAAAACTGTTTTTT. Protein sequence: CATSSDRVGEKLFF.